The 21 T cell receptor beta chains below all came from one sample that was sequenced in a study of STAT5B mutations in CD4+ large granular lymphocyte leukemia. Repertoires were generated with immunoSEQ multiplex PCR, while TCRdb's copy carries only in-frame clones and drops some. The sample yields around 33,000 clones, roughly 79% seen once. Specimen: CD4+ T cells from blood buffy coats. Receptor source: a human donor in good health.

This chain joins TRBV4-1 and TRBJ2-5; no definite D call. V was trimmed by 4 bases and J by 7 bases, leaving 16 bases between them. Germline assignment: CDR1 MGHRA and CDR2 YSYEKL. The CDR3 is made up of 14 amino acids. The CDR3 sequence is CASSPSGRYATQYF. For the CDR3, the DNA is TGCGCCAGCAGCCCCTCGGGCAGGTACGCGACCCAGTACTTC.

This clone appeared once. The chain is built from TRBV7-9 and TRBJ2-2; D unresolved. From germline, CDR1 is SEHNR and CDR2 FQNEAQ (reference sequence). Trimming pared 3 bases from V and 0 bases from J, leaving 5 bases between. The CDR3 runs 14 residues. CDR3 in amino acids: CASSFLTNTGELFF. CDR3 nucleotide sequence: TGTGCCAGCAGCTTCCTAACGAACACCGGGGAGCTGTTTTTT.

This clone has just a few counts. The V call is TRBV6-5, the J call TRBJ2-7; D gene uncertain. The CDR3 runs 15 residues. Trimming cost V 6 bases and J 4 bases, with 19 bases left between them. Germline lookup yields CDR1 MNHEY and CDR2 SVGAGI. CDR3 sequence (DNA): TGTGCCAGCAGCAGCCTGGGAACCACTGGGTACGAGCAGTACTTC. This translates into CASSSLGTTGYEQYF.

The genes are TRBV15 and TRBJ1-4; D is perhaps TRBD1 (5 bases). The CDR3 runs 14 residues. Germline CDR1 LNHNV, CDR2 YYDKDF (reference sequence). Trimming left V 2 bases short and J 8 bases short, with 12 bases between. CDR3 sequence (DNA): TGTGCCACCAGCAGAAAAAGGGACGGAGAAAAACTGTTTTTT. This encodes CATSRKRDGEKLFF. Full variable domain (outside the CDR3, taken from reference TRBV15 and TRBJ1-4): DAMVIQNPRYQVTQFGKPVTLSCSQTLNHNVMYWYQQKSSQAPKLLFHYYDKDFNNEADTPDNFQSRRPNTSFCFLDIRSPGLGDTAMYLCATSRKRDGEKLFFGSGTQLSVL.

This clone occurred a few times. Here the CDR3 DNA reads TGTGCCAGCAGCTTGGTAGGGAGCAATCAGCCCCAGCATTTT. Its protein is CASSLVGSNQPQHF. The chain links TRBV5-6 to TRBJ1-5; D remains unclear. The CDR3 spans 14 residues. Germline CDR1 SGHDT, CDR2 YYEEEE. The ends were cut back, 0 bases at V and 1 base at J, with 5 bases in the middle. Looking up the rest from reference TRBV5-6 and TRBJ1-5 gives the full variable domain: DAGVTQSPTHLIKTRGQQVTLRCSPKSGHDTVSWYQQALGQGPQFIFQYYEEEERQRGNFPDRFSGHQFPNYSSELNVNALLLGDSALYLCASSLVGSNQPQHFGDGTRLSIL.

This clone was counted a few times. The chain has TRBV6-5 and TRBJ1-1, with a possible D match to TRBD1 (6 bases). The CDR3 runs 14 residues. V lost 5 bases and J lost 1, with 11 bases in between. Germline V gene data show CDR1 as MNHEY and CDR2 as SVGAGI. The CDR3 sequence: CASSRGYGNTEAFF. The CDR3 DNA is TGTGCCAGCAGTAGGGGGTACGGGAACACTGAAGCTTTCTTT.

The chain employs TRBV19 and TRBJ2-3; no definite D call. V was pared by 6 bases and J by 0 bases, with 13 bases between. In germline, CDR1 is LNHDA, CDR2 SQIVND (reference sequence). The CDR3 is made up of 15 amino acids. The CDR3 DNA follows: TGTGCCAGTAGCAAGACCCACGGCAGCACAGATACGCAGTATTTT. Encoded protein: CASSKTHGSTDTQYF.

The chain combines TRBV5-1 with TRBJ2-2, with 11 positions matching TRBD2. The germline V gene has CDR1 SGHRS and CDR2 YFSETQ. V was clipped by 0 bases and J by 0 bases; unmatched bases: 4. The length of the CDR3 is 18 residues. CDR3 sequence (DNA): TGCGCCAGCAGCTTGGTACTAGCGGGAGTGGCGAACACCGGGGAGCTGTTTTTT. Its protein is CASSLVLAGVANTGELFF.

CDR3 DNA: TGTGCCATCAGTCTGGACAGGGCGGCCTACACCGGGGAGCTGTTTTTT. Its translation: CAISLDRAAYTGELFF. The chain couples TRBV10-3 to TRBJ2-2; 8 bases align to TRBD1. Germline V gene data show CDR1 as ENHRY and CDR2 as SYGVKD. Trimming took 5 bases from V and 3 from J; bases not matched to a gene: 8. The CDR3 has 16 amino acids.

The CDR3 nucleotides are TGTGCCAGCAGAAACAGGGACAGGGGTTATAGCAATCAGCCCCAGCATTTT. It yields the protein CASRNRDRGYSNQPQHF. V is TRBV28 and J is TRBJ1-5; 10 nucleotides align to TRBD1. In germline, CDR1 is MDHEN, CDR2 SYDVKM. The CDR3 loop spans 17 amino acids. The V and J ends lost 6 bases and 0 bases, in that order; junction bases with no gene match: 8.

The V gene is TRBV19, the J gene TRBJ2-1; 9 positions match TRBD2. The junction had 8 bases not matched to a gene; V was cut back by 2 bases and J by 6 bases. The CDR3 sequence is 16 residues long. Germline assignment: CDR1 LNHDA and CDR2 SQIVND (reference sequence). The CDR3 DNA reads TGTGCCAGTAGTATAAGGCGGGAGGGCCATGGCAATGAGCAGTTCTTC. Protein sequence: CASSIRREGHGNEQFF.

The V gene is TRBV28, the J gene TRBJ1-6; D is undetermined. Germline-derived CDR1 and CDR2 are MDHEN and SYDVKM. V gave up 5 bases and J gave up 8 bases, with 16 bases separating them. CDR3 length: 15 amino acids. The CDR3 coding sequence is TGTGCCAGCAGTCAGTGGGTGCGGCGACATTCACCCCTCCACTTT. It yields the protein CASSQWVRRHSPLHF. The full variable domain, completed using reference TRBV28 and TRBJ1-6, is DVKVTQSSRYLVKRTGEKVFLECVQDMDHENMFWYRQDPGLGLRLIYFSYDVKMKEKGDIPEGYSVSREKKERFSLILESASTNQTSMYLCASSQWVRRHSPLHFGNGTRLTVT.

This clone occurred once. This chain uses TRBV6-5 with TRBJ1-5, with D unresolved. Looked up from germline, CDR1 is MNHEY and CDR2 is SVGAGI. This CDR3 spans 14 amino acids. The ends were cut back, 6 bases at V and 7 bases at J, with 16 bases in the middle. The CDR3 DNA reads TGTGCCAGCAGCCAAGGTGGGTTCAGCCAGCCCCAGCATTTT. Encoded protein: CASSQGGFSQPQHF.

V usage is TRBV21-1 and J usage is TRBJ1-5; TRBD1 was called by the table and not checked on the DNA. TRBV21-1 is a pseudogene locus. The CDR3 totals 14 residues. The CDR3 DNA sequence: TGTGCCAGCTCAGGGGACCTATACAATCAGCCCCAGCATTTT. Translated, it gives CASSGDLYNQPQHF.

J is TRBJ2-5 and V is TRBV7-9, with TRBD2 matching 8 bases. CDR1 is SEHNR, CDR2 FQNEAQ, per germline (reference sequence). The CDR3 has 16 residues. J gave up 3 bases and V 3 bases, and 9 bases lay outside the gene matches. CDR3 sequence (DNA): TGTGCCAGCAGCTTGGATCTAGCGGGTGTCGAAGAGACCCAGTACTTC. This codes for CASSLDLAGVEETQYF.

The genes are TRBV4-2 and TRBJ1-6; 7 bases line up with TRBD1. The length of the CDR3 is 16 residues. CDR1 is LGHNA and CDR2 is YNFKEQ in the germline V gene. The junction had 9 bases not matched to a gene; V was cut back by 0 bases and J by 10 bases. The CDR3: CASSQDKGALGSPLHF. DNA of the CDR3: TGTGCCAGCAGCCAAGATAAGGGGGCGTTAGGATCACCCCTCCACTTT.

The J gene is TRBJ2-3, the V gene TRBV5-8; D might be TRBD2 (6 bases). Trimming left V 1 base short and J 3 bases short, with 9 bases between. This CDR3 is built from 14 residues. Per the germline V gene, CDR1 is SGHTS and CDR2 is YDEGEE. The CDR3 spells CASSLLEGTDTQYF. DNA of the CDR3: TGTGCCAGCAGCTTGCTGGAGGGGACAGATACGCAGTATTTT. The entire variable domain, with the rest obtained from reference TRBV5-8 and TRBJ2-3, is as follows: EAGVTQSPTHLIKTRGQQATLRCSPISGHTSVYWYQQALGLGLQFLLWYDEGEERNRGNFPPRFSGRQFPNYSSELNVNALELEDSALYLCASSLLEGTDTQYFGPGTRLTVL.

The chain uses TRBV18 and TRBJ2-3; 8 positions match TRBD1. Germline V lookup: CDR1 KGHSH, CDR2 LQKENI. V lost 4 bases, J lost 3 bases, and 3 bases stayed unmatched. CDR3 size: 14 residues. CDR3 in DNA: TGTGCCAGCTCACGAGGACAGGGAACAGATACGCAGTATTTT. It specifies CASSRGQGTDTQYF.

The V gene is TRBV7-2, the J gene TRBJ2-7, with 8 bases identical to TRBD1. CDR1 SGHTA and CDR2 FQGNSA come from the germline V gene. The CDR3 is 14 residues long. Trimming took 5 bases from V and 7 from J; bases not matched to a gene: 10. The CDR3 DNA sequence: TGTGCCAGCAGCCCCGTAGCAGGGGGCTGGGAGCAGTACTTC. Protein: CASSPVAGGWEQYF.

V usage is TRBV19 and J usage is TRBJ1-2; D possibly corresponds to TRBD1 (6 bases). Trimming removed 5 bases from V and 8 bases from J, with 21 bases in between. Looked up from germline, CDR1 is LNHDA and CDR2 is SQIVND (reference sequence). The CDR3 covers 15 residues. In DNA form, the CDR3 reads TGTGCCAGTAGTGGAACACAGGGAAGCGGGGTGGGCTACACCTTC. Amino acids: CASSGTQGSGVGYTF.

DNA for the CDR3: TGTGCCAGCAGTTTCGGTGAGGGGGACGAGCAGTACTTC. This codes for CASSFGEGDEQYF. The rearrangement uses TRBV27 and TRBJ2-7, with D maybe TRBD1 (6 bases). V shed 3 bases and J shed 5 bases, with 11 bases lying between them. Germline CDR1 reads MNHEY; CDR2 reads SMNVEV (reference sequence). The CDR3 sequence is 13 residues long.